Reported below is one TCR beta chain. The antigen is not known. The treatment was: approximately 10-day PBMC culture with coronavirus spike peptide pools or control peptides (ViraFEST assay). The CDR3 consists of 16 residues. The V end was cut by 3 bases, the J end by 8 bases, with 22 bases between. CDR1 and CDR2 from the germline V gene are LNHDA and SQIVND (reference sequence). The data belong to a study of vaccination and CD4 T cells after COVID-19. Study as a whole: Following dose two, a median around 65 days (range 14 to 241) passed before post-vaccine samples were taken.

CD4+ T cells that had been cultured provided DNA sequenced with the Oncomine TCR Beta short-read assay. Each CDR3 protein is one row after TCRdb ran MiXCR on the PCR reads. The sample shows fewer than 4,500 distinct CDR3 sequences, approximately 40% of them seen only once. The chain recombines TRBV19 with TRBJ1-2; a weak D match, TRBD1 (6 bases). Material: CD4+ T cells from blood, cultured in vitro. The TCR originated in a human donor who had recovered from COVID-19. Here the CDR3 DNA reads TGTGCCAGTAGTATTAGCCTCGCCAGGGGTTCATCGGGCTACACCTTC. This codes for CASSISLARGSSGYTF.